These T cell receptor beta chains were read from a single sample in a study of cytomegalovirus exposure and HLA in healthy donors. Clones were sequenced by immunoSEQ multiplex PCR, and TCRdb holds only the in-frame ones, with some missing. The data contain under 250,000 clones, over 75% of them seen just once; the ten biggest clones take up about 12%. Sequenced input: PBMCs. All receptors come from a man aged 18 to 30 in good health and CMV-seropositive. Each CDR3 is given with its conserved first and last residue. Fields, in order: clone size, V gene, CDR3 length, J gene, CDR3 protein. Only part of the rows carry a size: once, few, many, or a class if the clone is expanded.

abundance: once; v_gene: TRBV6-4; len: 15; j_gene: TRBJ2-1; CDR3aa: CASSPGGQDYNEQFF
abundance: .; v_gene: TRBV5-1; len: 14; j_gene: TRBJ2-5; CDR3aa: CASSLVGGRETQYF
abundance: .; v_gene: TRBV11-2; len: 15; j_gene: TRBJ1-5; CDR3aa: CASSLRGGPNQPQHF
abundance: .; v_gene: TRBV5-4; len: 13; j_gene: TRBJ1-2; CDR3aa: CASSLNRANGYTF
abundance: .; v_gene: TRBV2; len: 16; j_gene: TRBJ2-1; CDR3aa: CASSPKTSGRDNEQFF
abundance: .; v_gene: TRBV28; len: 15; j_gene: TRBJ2-7; CDR3aa: CASRSLLAGLYEQYF
abundance: .; v_gene: TRBV5-6; len: 14; j_gene: TRBJ2-2; CDR3aa: CASSLKPNTGELFF
abundance: .; v_gene: TRBV6-5; len: 14; j_gene: TRBJ1-5; CDR3aa: CASSYSVSNQPQHF
abundance: .; v_gene: TRBV5-6; len: 15; j_gene: TRBJ2-3; CDR3aa: CASRSTGTGADTQYF
abundance: once; v_gene: TRBV7-9; len: 15; j_gene: TRBJ2-1; CDR3aa: CASSLPTGGGNEQFF
abundance: .; v_gene: TRBV6-6; len: 13; j_gene: TRBJ2-7; CDR3aa: CASSGDRTYEQYF
abundance: .; v_gene: TRBV28; len: 16; j_gene: TRBJ1-2; CDR3aa: CASLVRTDSKSYGYTF
abundance: .; v_gene: TRBV2; len: 14; j_gene: TRBJ2-7; CDR3aa: CASRGTATSYEQYF
abundance: once; v_gene: TRBV9; len: 15; j_gene: TRBJ2-3; CDR3aa: CASSSSGLATDTQYF
abundance: .; v_gene: TRBV25-1; len: 15; j_gene: TRBJ2-1; CDR3aa: CASSEWDGDYNEQFF
abundance: .; v_gene: TRBV27; len: 15; j_gene: TRBJ2-1; CDR3aa: CASRSLGTSYNEQFF
abundance: few; v_gene: TRBV28; len: 13; j_gene: TRBJ1-2; CDR3aa: CASITGRDYGYTF
abundance: .; v_gene: TRBV5-4; len: 13; j_gene: TRBJ2-7; CDR3aa: CASSYGGGYEQYF
abundance: .; v_gene: TRBV28; len: 13; j_gene: TRBJ1-5; CDR3aa: CATQDRGGQPQHF
abundance: .; v_gene: TRBV11-3; len: 11; j_gene: TRBJ2-5; CDR3aa: CASSRGGTQYF
abundance: .; v_gene: TRBV29-1; len: 16; j_gene: TRBJ2-3; CDR3aa: CSVGYTSRGGTDTQYF
abundance: .; v_gene: TRBV10-3; len: 13; j_gene: TRBJ1-2; CDR3aa: CAISAKLDYGYTF
abundance: .; v_gene: TRBV6-5; len: 14; j_gene: TRBJ1-2; CDR3aa: CASKKGGTDYGYTF
abundance: .; v_gene: TRBV5-6; len: 15; j_gene: TRBJ2-3; CDR3aa: CASNTRVSYTDTQYF
abundance: .; v_gene: TRBV5-6; len: 17; j_gene: TRBJ2-7; CDR3aa: CASSFRVGTDLSYEQYF
abundance: .; v_gene: TRBV2; len: 14; j_gene: TRBJ2-5; CDR3aa: CASSEVDRGETQYF
abundance: .; v_gene: TRBV27; len: 16; j_gene: TRBJ2-2; CDR3aa: CASSLFGGRQTGELFF
abundance: .; v_gene: TRBV7-2; len: 16; j_gene: TRBJ2-5; CDR3aa: CASSLVPGGYQETQYF
abundance: .; v_gene: TRBV18; len: 15; j_gene: TRBJ2-1; CDR3aa: CASSLAGGAYNEQFF
abundance: .; v_gene: TRBV28; len: 15; j_gene: TRBJ1-4; CDR3aa: CASRLPGDTNEKLFF
abundance: few; v_gene: TRBV18; len: 15; j_gene: TRBJ1-1; CDR3aa: CASSPPNRGGTEAFF
abundance: .; v_gene: TRBV27; len: 14; j_gene: TRBJ2-7; CDR3aa: CASSISGETYEQYF
abundance: .; v_gene: TRBV18; len: 16; j_gene: TRBJ2-3; CDR3aa: CASSPGASQGTDTQYF
abundance: .; v_gene: TRBV6-1; len: 13; j_gene: TRBJ1-2; CDR3aa: CASSEADGYGYTF
abundance: .; v_gene: TRBV5-1; len: 22; j_gene: TRBJ2-1; CDR3aa: CASGQQGSIAGGHPSSYNEQFF
abundance: .; v_gene: TRBV4-2; len: 15; j_gene: TRBJ1-5; CDR3aa: CASSQEVYGDQPQHF
abundance: once; v_gene: TRBV27; len: 13; j_gene: TRBJ2-5; CDR3aa: CASSLDREETQYF
abundance: .; v_gene: TRBV10-3; len: 14; j_gene: TRBJ2-1; CDR3aa: CAFARDRGGNEQFF
abundance: once; v_gene: TRBV27; len: 15; j_gene: TRBJ2-7; CDR3aa: CASSLTGTSGYEQYF
abundance: .; v_gene: TRBV15; len: 16; j_gene: TRBJ2-1; CDR3aa: CATSRGTGTRGNEQFF
abundance: .; v_gene: TRBV20-1; len: 11; j_gene: TRBJ2-7; CDR3aa: CSAPTGDRQYF